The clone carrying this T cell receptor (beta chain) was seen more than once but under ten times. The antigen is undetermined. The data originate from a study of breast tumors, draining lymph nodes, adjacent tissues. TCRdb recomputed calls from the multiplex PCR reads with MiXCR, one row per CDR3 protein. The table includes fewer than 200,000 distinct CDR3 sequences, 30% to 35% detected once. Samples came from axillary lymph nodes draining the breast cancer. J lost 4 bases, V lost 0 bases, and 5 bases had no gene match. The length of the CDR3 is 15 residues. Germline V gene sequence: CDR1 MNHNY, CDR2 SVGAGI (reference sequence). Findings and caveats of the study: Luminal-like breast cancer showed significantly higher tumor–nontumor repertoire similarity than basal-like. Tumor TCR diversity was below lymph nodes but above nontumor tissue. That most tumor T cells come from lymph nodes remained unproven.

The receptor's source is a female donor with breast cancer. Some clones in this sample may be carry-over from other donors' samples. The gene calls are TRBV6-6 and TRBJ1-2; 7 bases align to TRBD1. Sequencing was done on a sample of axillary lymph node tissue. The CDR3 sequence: CASSYSGDRSYGYTF. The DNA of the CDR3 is TGTGCCAGCAGTTACTCGGGGGACAGATCCTATGGCTACACCTTC.